The present T cell receptor (beta chain) was sequenced within a study of identical twins. This clonotype was found many times. Its antigen is unknown. MiXCR, run by TCRdb on the 5' RACE reads, gives a single entry per CDR3 protein. The sample yields 250,000 or so distinct CDR3 sequences, about 7% seen once. Broader study findings: Twins' excess sharing was less marked for out-of-frame beta sequences. Zero-insertion findings could be partly confounded by invariant cells (MAIT and iNKT cells). Among out-of-frame alpha sequences shared by twins, low generation probability occurred in excess.

CDR1 is ENHRY and CDR2 is SYGVKD in the germline V gene. CDR3 size: 17 residues. Trimming at V came to 0 bases and at J to 4 bases, leaving 11 bases not matched to a gene. This sample was shared with a second study, whose subject was yellow fever vaccine responses in identical twins. That investigation notes: Twins' vaccine T cell responses reportedly seemed partly convergent and partly personalized.

This TCR was sampled from a woman under 30 in good health. Sample: memory (CD45RO+) T cells sorted from blood. The chain links TRBV10-3 to TRBJ1-2; 7 bases agree with TRBD1. The CDR3 DNA follows: TGTGCCATCAGTGAGTCCAGAGACAGGGCGCTCGGCTATGGCTACACCTTC. Translated, it gives CAISESRDRALGYGYTF.